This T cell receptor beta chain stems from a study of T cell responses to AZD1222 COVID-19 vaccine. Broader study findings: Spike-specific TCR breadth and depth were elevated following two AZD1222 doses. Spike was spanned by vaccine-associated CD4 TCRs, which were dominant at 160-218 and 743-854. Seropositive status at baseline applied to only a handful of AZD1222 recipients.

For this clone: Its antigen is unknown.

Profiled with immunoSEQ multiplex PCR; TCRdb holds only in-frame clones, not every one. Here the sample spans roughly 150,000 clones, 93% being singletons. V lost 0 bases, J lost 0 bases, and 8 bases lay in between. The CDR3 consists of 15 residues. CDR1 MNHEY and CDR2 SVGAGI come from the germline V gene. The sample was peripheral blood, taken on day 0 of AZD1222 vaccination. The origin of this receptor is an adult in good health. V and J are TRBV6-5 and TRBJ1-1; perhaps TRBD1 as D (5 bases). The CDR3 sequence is CASSYSSGMNTEAFF. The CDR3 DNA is TGTGCCAGCAGTTACTCCTCAGGGATGAACACTGAAGCTTTCTTT.